This T cell receptor (beta chain) was recovered during a study of blood T cell repertoires in COVID-19. Data came from immunoSEQ multiplex PCR; TCRdb stores just in-frame clones and leaves some out. The data show roughly 200,000 clones, with about nine tenths seen just once and about a tenth held by the top ten. Trimming stripped 9 bases from V and 0 bases from J, with 11 bases between. The CDR3 consists of 13 residues. CDR1 is MDHEN and CDR2 is SYDVKM in the germline V gene. The sequence was collected from a man aged 18-30 years with acute COVID-19. The sample was PBMCs or T cells enriched from blood (not recorded which). This rearrangement joins TRBV28 to TRBJ1-1; D remains unclear. This CDR3 is CASTTLMNTEAFF. CDR3 bases: TGTGCCAGTACGACACTTATGAACACTGAAGCTTTCTTT.